This record covers a single T cell receptor beta chain. It has no known antigen specificity. Per-base qualities were not stored, and no clone one base away is much larger. From cysteine to phenylalanine, the CDR3 is 15 amino acids long. Only the CDR3 part of the read is kept: 45 bases, read in frame from the first base. From the germline V gene, CDR1 is SGHTA and CDR2 is FQGNSA. The germline ends are 10 bases apart after V is trimmed by 0 bases and J by 7 bases. The data stem from a study of T cell repertoires in cytomegalovirus infection (dated by TCRdb to between 2019 and 2020). Study-level background: Alongside well-studied HLA-B-restricted epitopes, the peptide stimulations were aimed at recently identified HLA-C-restricted CMV epitopes, whose presentation resists viral immunomodulation. Because public TCR beta signatures pointed to carriage of CMV infection together with the matching HLA type, the HLA type of each donor mattered for the analysis. Results and caveats for the whole study, not just this receptor: The ex vivo response was dominated by HLA-C-restricted CMV-specific TCR beta clonotypes, and the single most frequent clonotype in two of eight donors was supplied by these HLA-C-restricted clonotypes. In both this cohort and an independent cohort of 352 donors, the cumulative frequency of public TCR beta family members distinguished carriers of CMV infection plus the relevant HLA type.

The treatment or condition label, read with the paper, signifies: in vitro stimulation with specific CMV peptide epitopes to enrich CMV-specific T cells. The sequencer listed for this sample is Illumina HiSeq 1500. The public reads were quality trimmed at Q25 with fastp and then assembled into clones with MiXCR by TCRdb, keeping productive beta chains. Entries that share a CDR3 protein sequence are merged under the most common genes and DNA. The sample table holds hundreds of thousands of distinct CDR3 sequences, of which under 45% were seen once. The ten most abundant clones make up around 44% of the sample.

The receptor was derived from a human donor in good health (CMV status not recorded). Some clones in this sample may be carry-over from other donors' samples. Here the sequenced sample was cultured PBMCs, taken from culture after CMV antigen stimulation. Recombination connected TRBV7-2 to TRBJ1-6; TRBD1 is a weak D gene call, 6 bases matching. The CDR3 is CASSLAGGRNSPLHF. The base sequence is TGTGCCAGCAGCTTAGCGGGGGGGCGGAATTCACCCCTCCACTTT.